These 23 T cell receptor beta chains originate from one sample sequenced in a study of shared clonotypes between healthy human individuals. Libraries were prepared by immunoSEQ multiplex PCR; TCRdb keeps only in-frame clonotypes and omits some of them. Of over a million clones listed, approximately 80% are singletons. The sequencing input was memory CD4+ T cells from PBMCs. The subset: CD45RA-negative fraction. All receptors derive from a man aged 18 to 29 in good health. Some clones in this sample may be carry-over from other donors' samples.

This chain joins TRBV7-9 and TRBJ2-1; TRBD1 matches at 7 bases. This CDR3 is 16 amino acids long. Germline CDR1 reads SEHNR; CDR2 reads FQNEAQ (reference sequence). Trimming removed 1 base from V and 7 bases from J; junction bases left unmatched: 10. CDR3: CASSLVLWQGDNEQFF. The CDR3 DNA reads TGTGCCAGCAGCTTAGTGCTATGGCAGGGGGATAATGAGCAGTTCTTC.

This chain joins TRBV6-1 and TRBJ1-5, with 11 bases fitting TRBD1. Germline-derived CDR1 and CDR2 are MNHNS and SASEGT. This CDR3 has 15 amino acids. Trimming removed 7 bases from V and 6 bases from J; junction bases left unmatched: 8. CDR3 in amino acids: CASIKGQGDSQPQHF. The CDR3 DNA is TGTGCCAGCATTAAGGGACAGGGGGATAGTCAGCCCCAGCATTTT.

This rearrangement joins TRBV28 to TRBJ2-4; 7 bases are shared with TRBD1. CDR3 length: 13 amino acids. In germline, CDR1 is MDHEN, CDR2 SYDVKM. The ends lost 7 bases at V and 2 bases at J; junction bases unmatched: 2. The CDR3 DNA follows: TGTGCCAGCAACAGGGGATCCAAAAACATTCAGTACTTC. Protein: CASNRGSKNIQYF.

The rearrangement uses TRBV29-1 and TRBJ2-1; 10 bases fit TRBD1. Trimming at V came to 6 bases and at J to 5 bases, leaving 10 bases not matched to a gene. This CDR3 has 15 amino acids. The V gene's germline CDR1 is SQVTM and CDR2 ANQGSEA. The CDR3 loop is CSVRNPGQGNNEQFF. CDR3 coding DNA: TGCAGCGTGCGGAATCCGGGACAGGGGAACAATGAGCAGTTCTTC.

This clone was detected ten times or more. The chain is built from TRBV29-1 and TRBJ2-5, with D maybe TRBD2 (5 bases). Trimming took 3 bases from V and 0 from J, leaving 8 bases between them. This CDR3 contains 13 residues. Germline-derived CDR1 and CDR2 are SQVTM and ANQGSEA. This CDR3 reads CSVERDNQETQYF. The CDR3 DNA reads TGCAGCGTTGAGAGGGATAACCAAGAGACCCAGTACTTC.

This clone was counted a few times. This chain uses TRBV30 with TRBJ1-2, with unresolved D. Trimming cost V 7 bases and J 0 bases, with 12 bases left between them. Germline CDR1 reads GTSNPN; CDR2 reads SVGIG (reference sequence). The CDR3 runs to 13 residues. Written as DNA, the CDR3 is TGTGCCTTACGGGCCCTAGCTAACTATGGCTACACCTTC. Amino acid sequence: CALRALANYGYTF.

This chain links TRBV21-1 with TRBJ1-2. TRBV21-1 is tagged as a pseudogene. CDR3 size: 16 residues. This CDR3 reads CASSKDTRLHNYGYTF. CDR3 nucleotides: TGTGCCAGCAGCAAAGACACCCGACTACATAACTATGGCTACACCTTC.

V usage is TRBV27 and J usage is TRBJ1-5; maybe TRBD1 (5 bases). Trimming left V 4 bases short and J 9 bases short, with 19 bases between. The germline V gene encodes CDR1 MNHEY and CDR2 SMNVEV (reference sequence). CDR3 length: 15 residues. The CDR3, as DNA: TGTGCCAGCAGTTCGCGGGGGGTCGGTCAAGGGCCCCAGCATTTT. It translates to CASSSRGVGQGPQHF.

This chain connects TRBV6-4 to TRBJ2-3; 7 bases match TRBD2. Germline V CDR1 and CDR2: MRHNA, SNTAGT. The V and J ends lost 5 bases and 1 base, in that order; junction bases with no gene match: 0. The CDR3 contains 13 residues. CDR3 nucleotide sequence: TGTGCCAGCAGTACTAGCGGCACAGATACGCAGTATTTT. As protein: CASSTSGTDTQYF.

A word on this clone: The sample contains more than one DNA sequence encoding this CDR3. The gene calls are TRBV2 and TRBJ2-5, with TRBD1 as a possible D gene (5 bases). CDR3 length: 12 residues. Germline V gives CDR1 SNHLY, CDR2 FYNNEI. Trimming removed 10 bases at V and 1 base at J, with 10 bases between. The DNA of the CDR3 is TGTGCCAACGGACAAGGCCAAGAGACCCAGTACTTC. Translating gives CANGQGQETQYF.

The rearrangement links TRBV2 to TRBJ2-6, with unresolved D. V was shortened by 10 bases and J by 1 base, with 20 bases between the two germline ends. Germline CDR1 and CDR2: SNHLY and FYNNEI. The CDR3 covers 17 residues. The chain's CDR3 is CATSSFRLKSGANVLTF. The DNA for the CDR3 is TGTGCCACCTCCTCCTTTAGGCTCAAGTCTGGGGCCAACGTCCTGACTTTC.

This chain joins TRBV5-1 and TRBJ2-3, with TRBD2 identical over 9 bases. This CDR3 spans 15 amino acids. Losses at the gene ends were 4 bases for V and 2 bases for J; bases not matched to a gene: 5. The V gene's germline CDR1 is SGHRS and CDR2 YFSETQ. CDR3 nucleotide sequence: TGCGCCAGCAGCAGGGGGACTAGCCCCACAGATACGCAGTATTTT. Protein sequence: CASSRGTSPTDTQYF.

The J gene is TRBJ2-7, the V gene TRBV18; TRBD2 matches 8 bases. Germline V gene sequence: CDR1 KGHSH, CDR2 LQKENI. The CDR3 spans 14 residues. V trimming: 7 bases; J trimming: 2 bases; junction bases outside the gene matches: 7. The CDR3 reads CASCSGTRPYEQYF. Written as DNA, the CDR3 is TGTGCCAGCTGCTCGGGGACTAGGCCCTACGAGCAGTACTTC.

Here the CDR3 DNA reads TGTGCCAGCACCCCTCAAAGCCCGAACACTGAAGCTTTCTTT. It encodes CASTPQSPNTEAFF. The chain carries TRBV9 and TRBJ1-1; D gene ambiguous. Germline assignment: CDR1 SGDLS and CDR2 YYNGEE. Trimming stripped 6 bases from V and 1 base from J, with 13 bases between. The CDR3 contains 14 residues. Based on the CDR3 plus reference TRBV9 and TRBJ1-1, the full variable domain is DSGVTQTPKHLITATGQRVTLRCSPRSGDLSVYWYQQSLDQGLQFLIQYYNGEERAKGNILERFSAQQFPDLHSELNLSSLELGDSALYFCASTPQSPNTEAFFGQGTRLTVV.

The chain carries TRBV21-1 and TRBJ2-7; the table's D call of TRBD2 was not tested on the DNA. TRBV21-1 is classified as a pseudogene. The CDR3 consists of 16 residues. The CDR3 DNA reads TGTGCCAGCAGCAAACGTCCCCCGGGAGGCTCCTACGAGCAGTACTTC. Protein sequence: CASSKRPPGGSYEQYF.

The CDR3 bases are TGTGCCAGCAGTTACGGGCAGAATCAGCCCCAGCATTTT. Translating it yields CASSYGQNQPQHF. V gene TRBV2 combines with J gene TRBJ1-5; D is unresolved. Germline V gene sequence: CDR1 SNHLY, CDR2 FYNNEI. Trimming cost V 5 bases and J 4 bases, with 9 bases left between them. This CDR3 is built from 13 residues.

In the case of this clone: The same CDR3 can be traced to other DNA sequences in this sample. This rearrangement joins TRBV7-2 to TRBJ2-3; D perhaps matches TRBD2 (6 bases). CDR1 and CDR2 from the germline V gene are SGHTA and FQGNSA. Between the trimmed V and J ends, which lost 2 bases and 0 bases, there was a span of 9 bases. The CDR3 runs 15 residues. Here the CDR3 DNA reads TGTGCCAGCAGCTTACAGGGAGGAAGCACAGATACGCAGTATTTT. This codes for CASSLQGGSTDTQYF.

The chain couples TRBV10-3 to TRBJ2-2; TRBD2 aligns across 10 bases. The trim removed 6 bases at V and 6 bases at J, leaving 7 bases unmatched. This CDR3 spans 15 amino acids. CDR1 ENHRY and CDR2 SYGVKD come from the germline V gene. CDR3 sequence: CAISSGTSVSGELFF. In DNA, the CDR3 is TGTGCCATCAGCTCCGGGACTAGCGTCTCCGGGGAGCTGTTTTTT.

The rearrangement joins TRBV4-3 to TRBJ1-2, with no clear D. This CDR3 contains 14 residues. V was pared by 0 bases and J by 4 bases, with 9 bases between. Germline loops: CDR1 LGHNA, CDR2 YSLEER. The CDR3 sequence is CASSQETEVYGYTF. As DNA, the CDR3 is TGCGCCAGCAGCCAAGAAACGGAAGTCTATGGCTACACCTTC.

This CDR3 is CASSFGIDYEQYF. The CDR3 DNA reads as TGCGCCAGCAGCTTCGGAATCGACTACGAGCAGTACTTC. The chain employs TRBV5-1 and TRBJ2-7; no firm D call. CDR1 and CDR2 from the germline V gene are SGHRS and YFSETQ. V was cut by 2 bases and J by 3 bases, with 9 bases left in between. The length of the CDR3 is 13 residues.

The V gene is TRBV25-1, the J gene TRBJ2-2, with D perhaps TRBD2 (6 bases). The germline V gene has CDR1 MGHDK and CDR2 SYGVNS. Trimming took off 6 bases at V and 0 bases at J, with 8 bases between the two ends. The CDR3 has 14 residues. This CDR3 is CASSGLPNTGELFF. CDR3 coding DNA: TGTGCCAGCAGCGGACTACCGAACACCGGGGAGCTGTTTTTT.

Details on this clone: Compared with germline, one end of the junction differs, possibly owing to a read error. The chain has TRBV20-1 and TRBJ2-3, with 11 bases that match TRBD2. Germline CDR1 DFQATT, CDR2 SNEGSKA (reference sequence). This CDR3 comprises 11 residues. The CDR3 is CSALGTSGVPF. CDR3 sequence (DNA): TGCAGTGCCCTTGGGACTAGCGGAGTTCCTTTT.

This clone was observed a handful of times. V is TRBV7-2 and J is TRBJ2-2; unclear D gene. The CDR3 consists of 17 residues. V lost 2 bases to trimming and J lost 0 bases, with 13 bases between them. The germline V gene encodes CDR1 SGHTA and CDR2 FQGNSA. CDR3 in DNA: TGTGCCAGCAGCTTATCGGCAGCCAGGTCGAACACCGGGGAGCTGTTTTTT. It encodes CASSLSAARSNTGELFF.